What follows describes a single T cell receptor beta chain. Its target is unknown. The same CDR3 can be traced to other DNA sequences in this sample. The data derive from a study of OX40 agonist ivuxolimab in advanced cancers. Overall study context: Ivuxolimab is a fully human IgG2 antibody that activates OX40 (CD134). Patients in dose escalation had liver, melanoma, kidney or head and neck cancers.

Study findings and constraints: The authors also found low normalized T-cell clonal expansion in some nonresponders.

TCRdb's copy holds only in-frame clones and misses some; the assay was immunoSEQ multiplex PCR. The sample includes some 70,000 clones, approximately 86% seen only once; the top ten take around 2.9%. V lost 2 bases and J 1 base, leaving 3 bases between the germline ends. The germline V gene has CDR1 SGHNT and CDR2 YYREEE (reference sequence). This CDR3 contains 12 residues. The V gene is TRBV5-4, the J gene TRBJ2-5; D remains ambiguous. Sequencing used CD4+ or CD8+ T cells sorted from blood, obtained in a trial of the OX40 agonist ivuxolimab. This receptor was taken from an adult with an advanced solid tumor such as melanoma, head and neck, liver or kidney cancer. CDR3 sequence reads: CASSFPQETQYF. Written as DNA, the CDR3 is TGTGCCAGCAGCTTCCCCCAAGAGACCCAGTACTTC.